These 9 T cell receptor beta chains came from one sample sequenced in a study of blood T cell repertoires in COVID-19. Sequencing was performed with immunoSEQ multiplex PCR; in TCRdb, only in-frame clones are kept and a portion is missing. The data show about 100,000 clones, 78% seen once. The specimen was peripheral blood. The receptor source for this set is a man aged 55-75 years with active or convalescent COVID-19.

The chain employs TRBV11-2 and TRBJ1-1; 10 nucleotides match TRBD1. V lost 1 base, J lost 5 bases, and 7 bases stayed unmatched. Germline CDR1 SGHAT, CDR2 FQNNGV. This CDR3 has 16 residues. For the CDR3, the DNA is TGTGCCAGCAGCTTAGCTTGGACAGGGGGTAGAACTGAAGCTTTCTTT. Amino acids: CASSLAWTGGRTEAFF.

The V call is TRBV27, the J call TRBJ2-7; TRBD1 might be the D (5 bases). V gave up 5 bases and J gave up 7 bases, with 12 bases separating them. Germline CDR1 and CDR2: MNHEY and SMNVEV (reference sequence). The CDR3 spans 12 residues. The CDR3 spells CASSPGRVEQYF. For the CDR3, the DNA is TGTGCCAGCAGTCCAGGGCGTGTGGAGCAGTACTTC.

The rearrangement uses TRBV28 and TRBJ2-5; 7 nucleotides match TRBD1. Germline V CDR1 and CDR2: MDHEN, SYDVKM. The CDR3 spans 15 residues. Trimming took 4 bases from V and 5 from J; bases not matched to a gene: 10. CDR3 bases: TGTGCCAGCAGTTACCTAGACAGGGACGGGGAGACCCAGTACTTC. This translates into CASSYLDRDGETQYF. Together with reference TRBV28 and TRBJ2-5, the CDR3 gives the full variable domain: DVKVTQSSRYLVKRTGEKVFLECVQDMDHENMFWYRQDPGLGLRLIYFSYDVKMKEKGDIPEGYSVSREKKERFSLILESASTNQTSMYLCASSYLDRDGETQYFGPGTRLLVL.

This chain uses TRBV3-1 (or the pseudogene TRBV3-2) with TRBJ2-7; 9 bases fit TRBD2. The V gene's germline CDR1 is LGHDT and CDR2 YNNKEL (reference sequence). This CDR3 has 17 amino acids. Germline trimming cut 2 bases from V and 6 bases from J; bases unmatched to any gene: 14. This CDR3 is CASSQLAWGGRATEQYF. The CDR3 nucleotides are TGTGCCAGCAGCCAACTTGCTTGGGGCGGGAGGGCCACCGAGCAGTACTTC.

About this clone: In the same sample, other DNA sequences code for this CDR3. This sequence joins TRBV7-2 and TRBJ1-3; weak D call: TRBD1 (6 bases). The V end was cut by 6 bases, the J end by 0 bases, with 9 bases between. This CDR3 spans 14 amino acids. Germline V gives CDR1 SGHTA, CDR2 FQGNSA. DNA for the CDR3: TGTGCCAGCAGTCTGACAGGCTCTGGAAACACCATATATTTT. Its translation: CASSLTGSGNTIYF. Full variable domain (remainder filled in from reference TRBV7-2 and TRBJ1-3): GAGVSQSPSNKVTEKGKDVELRCDPISGHTALYWYRQSLGQGLEFLIYFQGNSAPDKSGLPSDRFSAERTGGSVSTLTIQRTQQEDSAVYLCASSLTGSGNTIYFGEGSWLTVV.

The rearrangement joins TRBV6-2 or TRBV6-3 to TRBJ1-1; D not certain. Germline CDR1 MNHEY, CDR2 SVGEGT. Trimming cost V 5 bases and J 7 bases, with 20 bases left between them. The length of the CDR3 is 15 residues. CDR3 DNA: TGTGCCAGCAGTGACCCCTTAGCTCCCCTCCTTGAAGCTTTCTTT. It is translated as CASSDPLAPLLEAFF.

V gene TRBV4-3 combines with J gene TRBJ1-1, with 7 bases matching TRBD1. Germline-derived CDR1 and CDR2 are LGHNA and YSLEER. Germline trimming cut 0 bases from V and 1 base from J; bases unmatched to any gene: 2. This CDR3 is built from 15 residues. CDR3 coding DNA: TGCGCCAGCAGCCAAGATGACAGGGAGAACACTGAAGCTTTCTTT. It encodes CASSQDDRENTEAFF.

This clone was observed once. The chain couples TRBV5-4 to TRBJ1-1; 10 nucleotides align to TRBD1. After removal of 4 bases from V and 10 bases from J, the junction contained 10 bases not matched to a gene. The CDR3 contains 14 residues. CDR1 is SGHNT and CDR2 is YYREEE in the germline V gene (reference sequence). Written as DNA, the CDR3 is TGTGCCAGCAGCCCCGACAGGGGGCCGACGGCAGCTTTCTTT. It translates to CASSPDRGPTAAFF.

This chain joins TRBV10-2 and TRBJ2-7, with TRBD2 as a possible D gene (6 bases). V dropped 3 bases and J dropped 6 bases, with 12 bases sitting between them. The germline CDR1 and CDR2 sequences are WSHSY and SAAADI. The CDR3 length is 13 residues. The CDR3 DNA reads TGCGCCAGCAGTGACCCGGGACTTGGCGAGCAGTACTTC. The encoded protein is CASSDPGLGEQYF.